The source of this T cell receptor beta chain is a study of T cell responses to AZD1222 COVID-19 vaccine. Germline loops: CDR1 WNHNN, CDR2 SYGVQD (reference sequence). The V gene lost 4 bases and the J gene lost 8 bases, with 14 bases spanning the gap. This CDR3 contains 13 residues. Assay used: immunoSEQ multiplex PCR; TCRdb lists only in-frame clones, some missing. The sample has some 130,000 clones, approximately 90% seen once. The chain is built from TRBV10-1 and TRBJ1-2; no clear D gene. The sample in question was peripheral blood, obtained on day 0 of AZD1222 vaccination. This TCR came from an adult in good health. CDR3 loop: CASSGETRRGYTF. The CDR3 DNA is TGCGCCAGCAGTGGCGAGACTCGACGGGGCTACACCTTC.